One and the same sample provided the 12 T cell receptor beta chains below, sequenced in a study of tissue T cells after allogeneic stem cell transplantation (dated by TCRdb to between 2020 and 2023). The library was produced with the immunoSEQ multiplex PCR assay. TCRdb obtained this table from immuneACCESS and retained in-frame rearrangements with V and J assigned. These tables miss some clones; where compared with another copy, unresolved V genes account for less than half of the shortfall, and the remainder is unexplained. In this sample the table shows roughly 1,200 clones, approximately 70% of which occur a single time. The ten largest clonotypes hold approximately 30% of the sample. Interpreted using the paper, the time point label stands for: human tissue collected at research (rapid) autopsy. The sequencing used bone marrow, collected at autopsy. These receptors originate from a male patient at least 60 years old with steroid-refractory graft-versus-host disease after an allogeneic stem cell transplant. Some T cells may be donor cells from the graft after a transplant.

V is TRBV7-3 and J is TRBJ1-3; D possibly corresponds to TRBD1 (5 bases). This CDR3 region has 16 residues. Looked up from germline, CDR1 is SGHTA and CDR2 is FQGTGA. Between the trimmed V and J ends, which lost 1 base and 4 bases, there was a span of 14 bases. CDR3 nucleotide sequence: TGTGCCAGCAGCTTAAAAGGGGCAGCAGTCGGAAACACCATATATTTT. It is translated as CASSLKGAAVGNTIYF.

The chain recombines TRBV5-8 with TRBJ1-2, with D maybe TRBD1 (6 bases). This CDR3 contains 14 residues. V lost 4 bases, J lost 5 bases, and 15 bases lay in between. Germline assignment: CDR1 SGHTS and CDR2 YDEGEE. The CDR3 DNA is TGTGCCAGCAGCCCGGGGGGGCTTCGGTATGGCTACACCTTC. Residues: CASSPGGLRYGYTF.

This clone is classed as hyperexpanded. The gene calls are TRBV15 and TRBJ2-1; D tentatively fits TRBD1 or TRBD2 (6 bases each). The V gene's germline CDR1 is LNHNV and CDR2 YYDKDF (reference sequence). The CDR3 sequence is 14 residues long. V lost 10 bases to trimming and J lost 7 bases, with 20 bases between them. DNA of the CDR3: TGTGCCAGCTCGGAAGGGGGGACTGGTAATGAGCAGTTCTTC. Protein sequence: CASSEGGTGNEQFF.

Points on this clone: A read error is the likely source, as a far larger clone sits one nucleotide away. Other DNA sequences of this sample code for an identical CDR3. The gene calls are TRBV5-6 and TRBJ2-5, with 8 bases lining up with TRBD2. Per germline, CDR1 SGHDT and CDR2 YYEEEE. The CDR3 runs to 15 residues. The CDR3 nucleotides are TGCGCCAGCAGCTTGGGGGCCGGGGGGGGAGAGACCCAGTACTTC. This sequence encodes CASSLGAGGGETQYF. The full variable domain, its missing parts supplied by reference TRBV5-6 and TRBJ2-5, is DAGVTQSPTHLIKTRGQQVTLRCSPKSGHDTVSWYQQALGQGPQFIFQYYEEEERQRGNFPDRFSGHQFPNYSSELNVNALLLGDSALYLCASSLGAGGGETQYFGPGTRLLVL.

Only one count was recorded for this clone. This chain connects TRBV7-2 to TRBJ2-2; TRBD2 matches 8 bases. CDR1 and CDR2 (germline): SGHTA, FQGNSA. The ends lost 5 bases at V and 2 bases at J; junction bases unmatched: 7. The CDR3 has 16 amino acids. CDR3 in amino acids: CASSRAGGLNTGELFF. CDR3 nucleotides: TGTGCCAGCAGCCGTGCGGGGGGCCTAAACACCGGGGAGCTGTTTTTT. Filled out from reference TRBV7-2 and TRBJ2-2, the complete variable domain reads GAGVSQSPSNKVTEKGKDVELRCDPISGHTALYWYRQSLGQGLEFLIYFQGNSAPDKSGLPSDRFSAERTGGSVSTLTIQRTQQEDSAVYLCASSRAGGLNTGELFFGEGSRLTVL.

This clone has just a few counts. V gene TRBV4-1 combines with J gene TRBJ2-7; D may match TRBD1 or TRBD2 (5 bases each). The CDR3 consists of 15 residues. Germline CDR1 reads MGHRA; CDR2 reads YSYEKL. V was trimmed by 0 bases and J by 2 bases, leaving 11 bases between them. The CDR3 DNA reads as TGCGCCAGCAGCCAAGACCCAGGGAGCACCTACGAGCAGTACTTC. Translation: CASSQDPGSTYEQYF.

This clone was detected a few times. The rearrangement joins TRBV7-9 to TRBJ2-7; no firm D call. Per germline, CDR1 SEHNR and CDR2 FQNEAQ (reference sequence). The CDR3 length is 15 residues. The V end lost 1 base, the J end lost 6 bases, and 16 bases lay between the germline ends. Here the CDR3 DNA reads TGTGCCAGCAGCTTAGTAGAGTCGCCCCAAGCCGAGCAGTACTTC. Its protein is CASSLVESPQAEQYF. The variable domain in full, completed from reference TRBV7-9 and TRBJ2-7, reads DTGVSQNPRHKITKRGQNVTFRCDPISEHNRLYWYRQTLGQGPEFLTYFQNEAQLEKSRLLSDRFSAERPKGSFSTLEIQRTEQGDSAMYLCASSLVESPQAEQYFGPGTRLTVT.

The chain recombines TRBV11-3 with TRBJ2-1, with 9 positions matching TRBD2. The CDR3 covers 15 residues. Germline assignment: CDR1 SGHNT and CDR2 YENEEA. Trimming cost V 0 bases and J 7 bases; bases outside gene matches: 4. The CDR3 sequence is CASSLEAGGRNEQFF. Written as DNA, the CDR3 is TGTGCCAGCAGCTTAGAAGCGGGGGGCCGTAATGAGCAGTTCTTC.

The chain is built from TRBV24-1 and TRBJ2-1, with a tentative D call TRBD1 (5 bases). Germline CDR1 is KGHDR and CDR2 is SFDVKD. V lost 3 bases and J lost 6, with 17 bases in between. This CDR3 has 16 amino acids. The CDR3 protein is CATSDRGSRLFNEQFF. CDR3 DNA: TGTGCCACCAGTGATAGGGGCAGTCGGCTATTCAATGAGCAGTTCTTC.

V usage is TRBV9 and J usage is TRBJ2-1, with D tentatively TRBD1 (5 bases). V lost 3 bases, J lost 4 bases, and 17 bases lay in between. Germline V gene data show CDR1 as SGDLS and CDR2 as YYNGEE. The CDR3 loop spans 16 amino acids. The CDR3 region is CASSGLRVATYNEQFF. CDR3 coding DNA: TGTGCCAGCAGCGGCCTCAGGGTAGCAACGTACAATGAGCAGTTCTTC.

This chain connects TRBV18 to TRBJ1-5; 7 bases align to TRBD1. Looked up from germline, CDR1 is KGHSH and CDR2 is LQKENI. With 3 bases clipped from V and 2 bases from J, the junction kept 7 bases outside the gene matches. The CDR3 sequence is 16 residues long. CDR3 sequence: CASSPDRALGNQPQHF. DNA of the CDR3: TGTGCCAGCTCACCCGACAGGGCATTAGGCAATCAGCCCCAGCATTTT.

The chain links TRBV5-1 to TRBJ2-5; D perhaps matches TRBD1 (5 bases). The germline V gene has CDR1 SGHRS and CDR2 YFSETQ. The CDR3 spans 16 residues. V was trimmed by 0 bases and J by 5 bases, leaving 17 bases between them. CDR3 sequence: CASSLDPWTSRETQYF. CDR3 nucleotides: TGCGCCAGCAGCTTGGACCCGTGGACAAGCCGCGAGACCCAGTACTTC.